These 32 T cell receptor beta chains were sequenced from one sample in a study of cytomegalovirus exposure and HLA in healthy donors. Repertoires were generated with immunoSEQ multiplex PCR, while TCRdb's copy carries only in-frame clones and drops some. The sample lists 150,000 to 180,000 clones, approximately 86% occurring once. Sequencing input: PBMCs. These receptors were taken from a man aged 18 to 29 in good health and CMV-seropositive.

The chain recombines TRBV7-3 with TRBJ1-6; D is undetermined. The germline gives CDR1 SGHTA, CDR2 FQGTGA. CDR3 length equals 13 residues. The V and J ends lost 3 bases and 10 bases respectively, with 10 bases between them. For the CDR3, the DNA is TGTGCCAGCAGCTTCCGGGAAACCTCACCCCTCCACTTT. Protein product: CASSFRETSPLHF.

As DNA, the CDR3 is TGTGCCAGTAGTATAAGGGGCCCGGTGAATCAGCCCCAGCATTTT. The encoded protein is CASSIRGPVNQPQHF. V and J are TRBV19 and TRBJ1-5; TRBD1 is a possible D gene (5 bases). Germline loops: CDR1 LNHDA, CDR2 SQIVND (reference sequence). The CDR3 runs 15 residues. V gave up 2 bases and J gave up 4 bases, with 12 bases separating them.

The CDR3 loop reads CASSLLGQGSYEQYF. DNA of the CDR3: TGCGCCAGCAGCTTGCTGGGACAGGGATCCTACGAGCAGTACTTC. The rearrangement joins TRBV5-1 to TRBJ2-7, with TRBD1 matching 9 bases. V trimming: 1 base; J trimming: 1 base; junction bases outside the gene matches: 3. Germline V lookup: CDR1 SGHRS, CDR2 YFSETQ. This CDR3 spans 15 amino acids.

CDR3 in amino acids: CASSPPRGSSYNEQFF. The CDR3, as DNA: TGTGCCAGCTCACCACCTAGGGGTAGCTCCTACAATGAGCAGTTCTTC. The chain combines TRBV18 with TRBJ2-1; D might be TRBD1 (5 bases). Trimming removed 0 bases at V and 0 bases at J, with 9 bases between. Looked up from germline, CDR1 is KGHSH and CDR2 is LQKENI. The CDR3 is 16 residues long.

This chain connects TRBV6-5 to TRBJ2-7; 7 bases line up with TRBD2. There are 15 residues in the CDR3. Losses at the gene ends were 5 bases for V and 1 base for J; bases not matched to a gene: 8. Germline CDR1 is MNHEY and CDR2 is SVGAGI. CDR3 bases: TGTGCCAGCAGTCAGGAGCCTAGCGGATCCTACGAGCAGTACTTC. Its translation is CASSQEPSGSYEQYF.

V is TRBV7-2 and J is TRBJ1-4; TRBD1 matches at 8 bases. Germline trimming cut 5 bases from V and 3 bases from J; bases unmatched to any gene: 2. This CDR3 region has 14 residues. The germline V gene has CDR1 SGHTA and CDR2 FQGNSA. CDR3: CASSRTGSNEKLFF. The DNA for the CDR3 is TGTGCCAGCAGCCGGACAGGGTCTAATGAAAAACTGTTTTTT.

The V and J genes are TRBV27 and TRBJ2-3; TRBD1 is a possible D gene (5 bases). Deletions cut 3 bases from V and 4 bases from J, with 23 bases between. CDR1 is MNHEY, CDR2 SMNVEV, per germline (reference sequence). This CDR3 comprises 18 residues. CDR3: CASSFVRAAYTSADTQYF. In DNA form, the CDR3 reads TGTGCCAGCAGTTTCGTCAGGGCAGCGTATACCTCCGCAGATACGCAGTATTTT.

This clone was seen just once. Its ends do not fully match the called genes, so a read error is possible. V and J are TRBV7-9 and TRBJ2-6; the D gene is possibly TRBD2 (6 bases). This CDR3 contains 19 residues. CDR1 SEHNR and CDR2 FQNEAQ come from the germline V gene (reference sequence). CDR3 sequence (DNA): TGTGCCAGCAGCGAAAGGGTGGGGGACTCTCCCTCTCGGGCCAACGTCCTGACTTTC. It codes for CASSERVGDSPSRANVLTF.

This chain's CDR3 is CASSLDRGPQHF. CDR3 sequence (DNA): TGTGCCAGCAGTCTCGACAGGGGGCCCCAGCATTTT. The gene calls are TRBV7-8 and TRBJ1-5; 8 positions agree with TRBD1. From germline, CDR1 is SGHVS and CDR2 FQNEAQ. The CDR3 has 12 residues. J gave up 9 bases and V 6 bases, and 4 bases lay outside the gene matches. The full variable domain, in which reference TRBV7-8 and TRBJ1-5 provide the parts outside the CDR3, is GAGVSQSPRYKVAKRGQDVALRCDPISGHVSLFWYQQALGQGPEFLTYFQNEAQLDKSGLPSDRFFAERPEGSVSTLKIQRTQQEDSAVYLCASSLDRGPQHFGDGTRLSIL.

This chain connects TRBV25-1 to TRBJ1-1; D gene uncertain. The CDR3 is 11 residues long. Germline lookup yields CDR1 MGHDK and CDR2 SYGVNS. The V and J ends lost 6 bases and 1 base respectively, with 3 bases between them. This CDR3 reads CASRRNTEAFF. The CDR3 nucleotides are TGTGCCAGCAGGAGGAACACTGAAGCTTTCTTT. The complete variable domain, with remaining parts taken from reference TRBV25-1 and TRBJ1-1, reads EADIYQTPRYLVIGTGKKITLECSQTMGHDKMYWYQQDPGMELHLIHYSYGVNSTEKGDLSSESTVSRIRTEHFPLTLESARPSHTSQYLCASRRNTEAFFGQGTRLTVV.

This chain links TRBV11-2 with TRBJ2-3, with D possibly TRBD1 on 6 matching bases. Germline-derived CDR1 and CDR2 are SGHAT and FQNNGV. With 6 bases removed from V and 4 bases from J, the gap between germline ends came to 11 bases. This CDR3 is 13 amino acids long. DNA of the CDR3: TGTGCCAGCAGTCGAACAGGGCCAGATACGCAGTATTTT. It specifies CASSRTGPDTQYF.

This rearrangement joins TRBV2 to TRBJ1-5; D unclear. The CDR3 totals 13 residues. Per the germline V gene, CDR1 is SNHLY and CDR2 is FYNNEI. V lost 8 bases to trimming and J lost 5 bases, with 13 bases between them. CDR3 residues: CASLAETDQPQHF. As DNA, the CDR3 is TGTGCCAGCCTCGCAGAAACAGATCAGCCCCAGCATTTT.

This clone was observed a single time. V and J are TRBV19 and TRBJ1-5, with 9 bases matching TRBD1. Germline V gives CDR1 LNHDA, CDR2 SQIVND (reference sequence). The CDR3 spans 15 residues. The V and J ends lost 4 bases and 9 bases, in that order; junction bases with no gene match: 10. This chain's CDR3 is CASSTPTGGPRPQHF. In DNA, the CDR3 is TGTGCCAGTAGTACACCGACAGGGGGTCCCCGGCCCCAGCATTTT.

The chain has TRBV7-2 and TRBJ2-5, with 7 bases aligning to TRBD1. CDR1 and CDR2 (germline): SGHTA, FQGNSA. This CDR3 comprises 15 residues. V gave up 0 bases and J gave up 3 bases; unmatched junction bases: 4. Here the CDR3 reads CASSLARDSKETQYF. As DNA, the CDR3 is TGTGCCAGCAGCTTAGCCCGGGACAGTAAAGAGACCCAGTACTTC.

V and J are TRBV6-4 and TRBJ2-3; 7 nucleotides match TRBD2. The CDR3 is 14 residues long. Losses at the gene ends were 5 bases for V and 5 bases for J; bases not matched to a gene: 7. CDR1 and CDR2 from the germline V gene are MRHNA and SNTAGT. DNA for the CDR3: TGTGCCAGCAGTATCCGGGGGGAGGGAGATACGCAGTATTTT. This gives the protein CASSIRGEGDTQYF.

The chain uses TRBV7-2 and TRBJ2-1; no clear D. CDR3 length: 11 amino acids. Germline V gives CDR1 SGHTA, CDR2 FQGNSA. Trimming pared 5 bases from V and 11 bases from J, leaving 10 bases between. CDR3 coding DNA: TGTGCCAGCAGCCCCCCTAGGCAGCAGTTCTTC. Translated: CASSPPRQQFF. The full variable domain, in which reference TRBV7-2 and TRBJ2-1 provide the parts outside the CDR3, is GAGVSQSPSNKVTEKGKDVELRCDPISGHTALYWYRQSLGQGLEFLIYFQGNSAPDKSGLPSDRFSAERTGGSVSTLTIQRTQQEDSAVYLCASSPPRQQFFGPGTRLTVL.

This clone appeared a single time. This chain joins TRBV27 and TRBJ1-1, with 8 bases identical to TRBD1. V shed 6 bases, J shed 8 bases, and the junction held 11 bases outside the gene matches. CDR3 length equals 14 residues. Germline V gene data show CDR1 as MNHEY and CDR2 as SMNVEV (reference sequence). In DNA form, the CDR3 reads TGTGCCAGCAGCCGAACCGGACAGGGCGAAGAAGCTTTCTTT. It yields the protein CASSRTGQGEEAFF.

This rearrangement joins TRBV5-1 to TRBJ2-3; 10 nucleotides match TRBD2. The CDR3 loop spans 15 amino acids. Germline loops: CDR1 SGHRS, CDR2 YFSETQ. J was trimmed by 3 bases and V by 4 bases; bases with no gene match: 5. CDR3 amino acids: CASSLWTSGTDTQYF. The CDR3 region has the DNA TGCGCCAGCAGCCTGTGGACTAGCGGAACAGATACGCAGTATTTT.

The CDR3 reads CASSPGVGGSNQPQHF. The CDR3 region has the DNA TGTGCCAGCAGTCCCGGAGTGGGAGGGAGCAATCAGCCCCAGCATTTT. This rearrangement joins TRBV6-6 to TRBJ1-5; no clear D. The germline V and J ends were trimmed by 5 bases and 1 base, with 15 bases remaining between them. CDR1 and CDR2 from the germline V gene are MNHNY and SVGAGI (reference sequence). CDR3 length: 16 residues.

The chain has TRBV6-1 and TRBJ2-5; 7 positions match TRBD2. The CDR3 contains 14 residues. Per the germline V gene, CDR1 is MNHNS and CDR2 is SASEGT. V dropped 2 bases and J dropped 7; count of bases not matched to a gene: 7. CDR3 nucleotides: TGTGCCAGCAGTGAATGGGGGGGGGAGACGACCCAGTACTTC. Residues: CASSEWGGETTQYF.

Concerning this clone: Other DNA sequences in this sample translate to the same CDR3. V usage is TRBV5-1 and J usage is TRBJ2-7; 10 bases match TRBD2. Germline assignment: CDR1 SGHRS and CDR2 YFSETQ. V dropped 0 bases and J dropped 2; count of bases not matched to a gene: 2. The CDR3 covers 15 residues. The CDR3: CASSLGTSGTYEQYF. Here the CDR3 DNA reads TGCGCCAGCAGCTTGGGGACTAGCGGAACCTACGAGCAGTACTTC.

The rearrangement links TRBV11-2 to TRBJ2-2; D is perhaps TRBD1 (5 bases). The germline gives CDR1 SGHAT, CDR2 FQNNGV. Trimming removed 5 bases at V and 0 bases at J, with 10 bases between. The CDR3 is made up of 15 amino acids. This CDR3 is CASSPVRANTGELFF. DNA of the CDR3: TGTGCCAGCAGCCCCGTCAGGGCGAACACCGGGGAGCTGTTTTTT.

This chain links TRBV10-3 with TRBJ2-5; the D gene is possibly TRBD1 (5 bases). The CDR3 runs 13 residues. Germline CDR1 and CDR2: ENHRY and SYGVKD. Trimming took off 6 bases at V and 4 bases at J, with 12 bases between the two ends. The CDR3 nucleotides read TGTGCCATCAGCCCAGGGATGGGAGAGACCCAGTACTTC. It specifies CAISPGMGETQYF.

The V gene is TRBV6-5, the J gene TRBJ1-1; a weak D match, TRBD1 (5 bases). Per the germline V gene, CDR1 is MNHEY and CDR2 is SVGAGI. Trimming left V 1 base short and J 3 bases short, with 9 bases between. The CDR3 is 14 amino acids. CDR3 protein: CASSYLKGDTEAFF. CDR3 coding DNA: TGTGCCAGCAGTTACTTAAAAGGGGACACTGAAGCTTTCTTT.

This chain joins TRBV9 and TRBJ1-2; 9 bases line up with TRBD1. The germline CDR1 and CDR2 sequences are SGDLS and YYNGEE. The CDR3 runs 15 residues. After removal of 0 bases from V and 4 bases from J, the junction contained 4 bases not matched to a gene. The CDR3 coding sequence is TGTGCCAGCAGCGTAGCAGGACAGGGGTTCTATGGCTACACCTTC. Translating gives CASSVAGQGFYGYTF.

The rearrangement links TRBV6-6 to TRBJ2-1; 9 bases agree with TRBD2. CDR3 length equals 16 residues. The V gene's germline CDR1 is MNHNY and CDR2 SVGAGI (reference sequence). With 7 bases clipped from V and 8 bases from J, the junction kept 15 bases outside the gene matches. The CDR3 nucleotides are TGTGCCAGCATTAACTTCGGTGATAGCGGGAGCGATGAGCAGTTCTTC. This gives the protein CASINFGDSGSDEQFF.

CDR3 loop: CASSLWQGRGTEAFF. DNA for the CDR3: TGTGCCAGCAGTTTATGGCAGGGGCGTGGGACTGAAGCTTTCTTT. The chain couples TRBV27 to TRBJ1-1, with D possibly matching TRBD1 (6 bases). The germline V gene encodes CDR1 MNHEY and CDR2 SMNVEV (reference sequence). The CDR3 is 15 amino acids. Deletions cut 1 base from V and 5 bases from J, with 14 bases between.

The chain carries TRBV7-9 and TRBJ2-7; TRBD2 matches 10 bases. V lost 5 bases to trimming and J lost 3 bases; unmatched junction nucleotides: 7. Germline loops: CDR1 SEHNR, CDR2 FQNEAQ (reference sequence). This CDR3 has 15 amino acids. CDR3: CASSAPSGSIYEQYF. The CDR3 coding sequence is TGTGCCAGCAGCGCACCTAGCGGGAGTATCTACGAGCAGTACTTC.

The chain combines TRBV9 with TRBJ1-1; 7 nucleotides match TRBD1. The J segment lost 5 bases and the V segment lost 1 base, leaving 5 bases of the junction unmatched. CDR3 size: 14 residues. Per germline, CDR1 SGDLS and CDR2 YYNGEE. The CDR3 region is CASSVTGAGTEAFF. Here the CDR3 DNA reads TGTGCCAGCAGCGTAACAGGGGCAGGGACTGAAGCTTTCTTT.

J is TRBJ2-2 and V is TRBV6-6; 9 bases are a match to TRBD1. The germline CDR1 and CDR2 sequences are MNHNY and SVGAGI (reference sequence). This CDR3 contains 14 residues. V shed 10 bases and J 4 bases; nucleotides not matched to a gene: 7. The CDR3 DNA reads TGTGCCACTTACAGGGGGCGCGTCACCGGGGAGCTGTTTTTT. Translated, it gives CATYRGRVTGELFF.

The CDR3 spells CASSLPGTDTDTQYF. For the CDR3, the DNA is TGTGCCAGCAGCCTCCCCGGGACTGACACAGATACGCAGTATTTT. This sequence joins TRBV5-4 and TRBJ2-3; weak D call: TRBD2 (6 bases). The CDR3 is 15 residues long. Per germline, CDR1 SGHNT and CDR2 YYREEE (reference sequence). Trimming removed 4 bases from V and 2 bases from J, with 14 bases in between.

In this sample, this clone turned up a few times. V and J are TRBV6-1 and TRBJ1-5; D uncertain. V was trimmed by 7 bases and J by 6 bases, leaving 13 bases between them. In germline, CDR1 is MNHNS, CDR2 SASEGT. CDR3 length: 13 residues. The CDR3 protein is CASILVGGQPQHF. The CDR3 coding sequence is TGTGCCAGCATACTAGTGGGAGGTCAGCCCCAGCATTTT.